This T cell receptor beta chain was observed in a study of radiotherapy plus CTLA-4 blockade in lung cancer. Background on the study: Among all patients, more than 15% showed objective responses, while approximately 30% had disease control.

The CDR3 is made up of 14 amino acids. The germline V gene encodes CDR1 MNHNS and CDR2 SASEGT. V shed 6 bases and J 3 bases; nucleotides not matched to a gene: 3. Repertoires were generated with immunoSEQ multiplex PCR, while TCRdb's copy carries only in-frame clones and drops some. Found here are some 96,000 clones, approximately 86% of them singletons; the top ten hold roughly 4.6%. As for this clone: The antigen is unknown.

Study-level results: Among blood TCR repertoires after radiotherapy plus ipilimumab, tumor-derived clones expanded.

Patients in the study, people with chemo-refractory metastatic non-small-cell lung cancer, received focal radiation plus ipilimumab CTLA-4 blockade. V and J are TRBV6-1 and TRBJ2-7, with 12 bases that match TRBD2. The sequence derives from a human donor with non-small cell lung cancer that progressed on radiotherapy plus ipilimumab. The sequencing used peripheral blood, collected from a patient treated with radiotherapy plus ipilimumab. DNA for the CDR3: TGTGCCAGCAGCGGGGGACTAGCGGGCTACGAGCAGTACTTC. This gives the protein CASSGGLAGYEQYF.